Below are 24 T cell receptor beta chains sequenced from a single sample in a study of OX40 agonist ivuxolimab in advanced cancers. Some clones are missing from TCRdb's copy, which holds only in-frame ones; the method was immunoSEQ multiplex PCR. Of about 59,000 clones detected, roughly 90% appear once; the ten largest clones hold 12%. The material was CD4+ or CD8+ T cells sorted from blood, obtained in a trial of the OX40 agonist ivuxolimab. Receptors originate from an adult with an advanced solid tumor such as melanoma, head and neck, liver or kidney cancer.

The V gene is TRBV28, the J gene TRBJ1-2; the match to TRBD1 covers 7 bases. The CDR3 contains 14 residues. The V and J ends lost 7 bases and 2 bases, in that order; junction bases with no gene match: 7. Germline V CDR1 and CDR2: MDHEN, SYDVKM. CDR3 bases: TGTGCCAGCATACTGACGACAGGGAACTATGGCTACACCTTC. The encoded protein is CASILTTGNYGYTF.

This clone was counted once. V usage is TRBV10-1 and J usage is TRBJ2-3; D is unresolved. The CDR3 is 12 amino acids. From germline, CDR1 is WNHNN and CDR2 SYGVQD (reference sequence). The V end lost 4 bases, the J end lost 2 bases, and 4 bases lay between the germline ends. CDR3 in amino acids: CASSGDTDTQYF. DNA for the CDR3: TGCGCCAGCAGTGGAGACACAGATACGCAGTATTTT.

The rearrangement joins TRBV5-4 to TRBJ2-3, with D uncertain. V lost 2 bases and J lost 3, with 1 base in between. This CDR3 has 11 residues. CDR1 is SGHNT, CDR2 YYREEE, per germline (reference sequence). The CDR3 bases are TGTGCCAGCAGCTTTACAGATACGCAGTATTTT. As protein: CASSFTDTQYF. The full variable domain, in which reference TRBV5-4 and TRBJ2-3 provide the parts outside the CDR3, is ETGVTQSPTHLIKTRGQQVTLRCSSQSGHNTVSWYQQALGQGPQFIFQYYREEENGRGNFPPRFSGLQFPNYSSELNVNALELDDSALYLCASSFTDTQYFGPGTRLTVL.

This chain links TRBV4-2 with TRBJ2-3; 8 bases agree with TRBD2. Looked up from germline, CDR1 is LGHNA and CDR2 is YNFKEQ. Losses at the gene ends were 3 bases for V and 2 bases for J; bases not matched to a gene: 7. CDR3 length: 16 amino acids. CDR3 sequence: CASSHLLAEHTDTQYF. CDR3 coding DNA: TGTGCCAGCAGCCATCTACTAGCGGAGCACACAGATACGCAGTATTTT.

The chain has TRBV9 and TRBJ2-7; TRBD2 aligns across 11 bases. The trim removed 3 bases at V and 7 bases at J, leaving 9 bases unmatched. Germline-derived CDR1 and CDR2 are SGDLS and YYNGEE. The CDR3 spans 15 residues. CDR3 nucleotides: TGTGCCAGCAGCGCCATAGCGGGAGGGCTGGGGGAGCAGTACTTC. Its translation is CASSAIAGGLGEQYF.

This clone was detected only a few times. The rearrangement uses TRBV7-3 and TRBJ2-5; 10 bases map to TRBD2. Germline V gene lookup returns CDR1 SGHTA and CDR2 FQGTGA. Trimming cost V 2 bases and J 5 bases; bases outside gene matches: 5. CDR3 length: 15 residues. In nucleotides, the CDR3 is TGTGCCAGCAGCTTACCTAGCGGGAGTCGGGAGACCCAGTACTTC. Its protein product is CASSLPSGSRETQYF.

The V gene is TRBV28, the J gene TRBJ2-2; D perhaps matches TRBD2 (5 bases). The CDR3 covers 15 residues. V lost 2 bases and J lost 5, with 12 bases in between. Germline V gene sequence: CDR1 MDHEN, CDR2 SYDVKM. CDR3 protein: CASSLIGVGTGELFF. CDR3 DNA sequence: TGTGCCAGCAGTTTAATCGGGGTAGGAACCGGGGAGCTGTTTTTT. The full variable domain, in which reference TRBV28 and TRBJ2-2 provide the parts outside the CDR3, is DVKVTQSSRYLVKRTGEKVFLECVQDMDHENMFWYRQDPGLGLRLIYFSYDVKMKEKGDIPEGYSVSREKKERFSLILESASTNQTSMYLCASSLIGVGTGELFFGEGSRLTVL.

J is TRBJ2-1 and V is TRBV2; D possibly corresponds to TRBD1 (6 bases). The CDR3 spans 15 residues. Germline V gene sequence: CDR1 SNHLY, CDR2 FYNNEI. V lost 1 base and J 4 bases, leaving 11 bases between the germline ends. The CDR3 protein is CASSEVTGLYNEQFF. Written as DNA, the CDR3 is TGTGCCAGCAGTGAAGTAACAGGGTTGTACAATGAGCAGTTCTTC.

This chain connects TRBV5-1 to TRBJ2-7, with a tentative D call TRBD2 (5 bases). Looked up from germline, CDR1 is SGHRS and CDR2 is YFSETQ. The CDR3 is 12 amino acids. V dropped 0 bases and J dropped 5 bases, with 6 bases sitting between them. The CDR3 reads CASSLAGDEQYF. Here the CDR3 DNA reads TGCGCCAGCAGCTTGGCCGGGGACGAGCAGTACTTC.

This clone turned up a few times. The gene calls are TRBV19 and TRBJ2-7, with 7 positions matching TRBD1. Looked up from germline, CDR1 is LNHDA and CDR2 is SQIVND (reference sequence). This CDR3 is built from 12 residues. Trimming at V came to 5 bases and at J to 2 bases, leaving 0 bases not matched to a gene. The CDR3 DNA reads as TGTGCCAGTAGTGGGACAGCCTACGAGCAGTACTTC. Protein sequence: CASSGTAYEQYF. The whole variable domain, filled in from reference TRBV19 and TRBJ2-7, reads DGGITQSPKYLFRKEGQNVTLSCEQNLNHDAMYWYRQDPGQGLRLIYYSQIVNDFQKGDIAEGYSVSREKKESFPLTVTSAQKNPTAFYLCASSGTAYEQYFGPGTRLTVT.

V is TRBV2 and J is TRBJ1-2; 7 bases are a match to TRBD1. CDR3 length: 14 amino acids. J lost 4 bases, V lost 3 bases, and 5 bases had no gene match. Germline V gene data show CDR1 as SNHLY and CDR2 as FYNNEI. The CDR3 protein is CASSEKGQFYGYTF. CDR3 nucleotides: TGTGCCAGCAGTGAGAAGGGACAGTTCTATGGCTACACCTTC. The whole variable domain, filled in from reference TRBV2 and TRBJ1-2, reads EPEVTQTPSHQVTQMGQEVILRCVPISNHLYFYWYRQILGQKVEFLVSFYNNEISEKSEIFDDQFSVERPDGSNFTLKIRSTKLEDSAMYFCASSEKGQFYGYTFGSGTRLTVV.

The rearrangement links TRBV6-1 to TRBJ1-2; D uncertain. Germline V gene lookup returns CDR1 MNHNS and CDR2 SASEGT. There are 15 residues in the CDR3. The V and J ends lost 1 base and 1 base respectively, with 10 bases between them. This chain's CDR3 is CASSEDPSLNYGYTF. Written as DNA, the CDR3 is TGTGCCAGCAGTGAAGATCCCAGCCTTAACTATGGCTACACCTTC.

The rearrangement uses TRBV21-1 and TRBJ2-3; the table's TRBD1 call for D was not verified on the DNA. TRBV21-1 is an annotated pseudogene. CDR3 length: 15 amino acids. CDR3 sequence reads: CASCFYRGLTDTQYF. CDR3 DNA sequence: TGTGCCAGCTGTTTCTACAGGGGCCTAACAGATACGCAGTATTTT.

This chain links TRBV4-1 with TRBJ2-7; D possibly corresponds to TRBD2 (6 bases). This CDR3 has 14 amino acids. V lost 4 bases, J lost 5 bases, and 15 bases lay in between. CDR1 and CDR2 (germline): MGHRA, YSYEKL. The CDR3 nucleotides are TGCGCCAGCAGCCCGGGGACTCCGGGTCACGAGCAGTACTTC. The encoded protein is CASSPGTPGHEQYF.

The rearrangement uses TRBV4-3 and TRBJ2-3, with 10 bases lining up with TRBD2. The junction had 3 bases not matched to a gene; V was cut back by 3 bases and J by 3 bases. This CDR3 is built from 15 residues. Germline lookup yields CDR1 LGHNA and CDR2 YSLEER. In nucleotides, the CDR3 is TGCGCCAGCAGCCAGAAGCGGGAGGGAACAGATACGCAGTATTTT. Translation: CASSQKREGTDTQYF.

The genes are TRBV7-8 and TRBJ2-3; 12 bases match TRBD2. After removal of 4 bases from V and 5 bases from J, the junction contained 13 bases not matched to a gene. CDR1 and CDR2 (germline): SGHVS, FQNEAQ. The CDR3 length is 18 residues. CDR3 nucleotides: TGTGCCAGCAGCTACCGACTAGCGGGGGCGAAATACGGAGATACGCAGTATTTT. The encoded protein is CASSYRLAGAKYGDTQYF.

V and J are TRBV29-1 and TRBJ2-4; D gene unclear. Per germline, CDR1 SQVTM and CDR2 ANQGSEA. The CDR3 sequence is 13 residues long. V lost 7 bases to trimming and J lost 5 bases, with 15 bases between them. Here the CDR3 reads CSAQDSSQNIQYF. CDR3 nucleotides: TGCAGCGCTCAAGATTCTTCCCAAAACATTCAGTACTTC.

The chain employs TRBV19 and TRBJ1-1; no clear D gene. CDR1 is LNHDA and CDR2 is SQIVND in the germline V gene (reference sequence). The CDR3 has 17 residues. V was clipped by 6 bases and J by 1 base, with 21 bases between them. Written as DNA, the CDR3 is TGTGCCAGTAGAACTTGGGAGGGTTACGGTCAGAACACTGAAGCTTTCTTT. It specifies CASRTWEGYGQNTEAFF.

On this clone itself: This sample also contains other DNA sequences that code for the same CDR3. The V and J genes are TRBV19 and TRBJ2-1, with a possible D match to TRBD2 (5 bases). Trimming shortened V by 3 bases and J by 0 bases, and 9 bases separated the two germline ends. This CDR3 spans 15 amino acids. Germline-derived CDR1 and CDR2 are LNHDA and SQIVND (reference sequence). In DNA form, the CDR3 reads TGTGCCAGTAGTATCACGGGGAACTCCTACAATGAGCAGTTCTTC. Residues: CASSITGNSYNEQFF. Together with reference TRBV19 and TRBJ2-1, the CDR3 gives the full variable domain: DGGITQSPKYLFRKEGQNVTLSCEQNLNHDAMYWYRQDPGQGLRLIYYSQIVNDFQKGDIAEGYSVSREKKESFPLTVTSAQKNPTAFYLCASSITGNSYNEQFFGPGTRLTVL.

This chain uses TRBV14 with TRBJ2-5; 7 bases agree with TRBD1. Germline CDR1 SGHDN, CDR2 FVKESK. CDR3 length: 15 amino acids. V trimming: 2 bases; J trimming: 5 bases; junction bases outside the gene matches: 8. The CDR3 reads CASSQNDRALETQYF. CDR3 bases: TGTGCCAGCAGCCAAAACGACAGGGCTCTGGAGACCCAGTACTTC. The full variable domain, completed using reference TRBV14 and TRBJ2-5, is EAGVTQFPSHSVIEKGQTVTLRCDPISGHDNLYWYRRVMGKEIKFLLHFVKESKQDESGMPNNRFLAERTGGTYSTLKVQPAELEDSGVYFCASSQNDRALETQYFGPGTRLLVL.

The chain has TRBV7-6 and TRBJ2-7, with TRBD1 as a possible D gene (6 bases). Germline CDR1 SGHVS, CDR2 FNYEAQ. The CDR3 totals 14 residues. Trimming took off 8 bases at V and 1 base at J, with 15 bases between the two ends. DNA of the CDR3: TGTGCCAGCCGTTCAGGGGCGGATTCCTACGAGCAGTACTTC. Its protein is CASRSGADSYEQYF. Using reference TRBV7-6 and TRBJ2-7 for the parts outside the CDR3, the full variable domain is GAGVSQSPRYKVTKRGQDVALRCDPISGHVSLYWYRQALGQGPEFLTYFNYEAQQDKSGLPNDRFSAERPEGSISTLTIQRTEQRDSAMYRCASRSGADSYEQYFGPGTRLTVT.

J is TRBJ2-3 and V is TRBV29-1, with 8 positions matching TRBD1. Germline V gene sequence: CDR1 SQVTM, CDR2 ANQGSEA. J was trimmed by 1 base and V by 5 bases; bases with no gene match: 5. This CDR3 spans 14 amino acids. CDR3 DNA: TGCAGCGTTCAGGCGACAGGGGGCACAGATACGCAGTATTTT. Encoded protein: CSVQATGGTDTQYF.

This rearrangement joins TRBV28 to TRBJ2-5; no clear D. V lost 3 bases, J lost 1 base, and 18 bases lay in between. CDR1 MDHEN and CDR2 SYDVKM come from the germline V gene. CDR3 length equals 17 residues. CDR3 bases: TGTGCCAGCAGTTTTTATCCCCTGCGGCAGCCCCAAGAGACCCAGTACTTC. This gives the protein CASSFYPLRQPQETQYF.

This clone was seen a handful of times. The chain couples TRBV6-6 to TRBJ1-2, with unresolved D. CDR3 size: 13 residues. CDR1 is MNHNY, CDR2 SVGAGI, per germline (reference sequence). Trimming pared 0 bases from V and 2 bases from J, leaving 4 bases between. CDR3 protein: CASSYSDNYGYTF. Written as DNA, the CDR3 is TGTGCCAGCAGTTACTCGGACAACTATGGCTACACCTTC.